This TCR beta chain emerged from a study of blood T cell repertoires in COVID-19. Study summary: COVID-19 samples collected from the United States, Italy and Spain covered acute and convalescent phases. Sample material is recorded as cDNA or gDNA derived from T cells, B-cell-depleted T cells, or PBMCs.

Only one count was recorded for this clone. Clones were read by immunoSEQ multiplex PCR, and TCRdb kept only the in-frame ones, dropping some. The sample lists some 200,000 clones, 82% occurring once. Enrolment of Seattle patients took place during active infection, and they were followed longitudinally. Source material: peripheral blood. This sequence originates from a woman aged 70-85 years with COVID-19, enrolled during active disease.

As DNA, the CDR3 is TGTGCCAGCTCTTTTCAGCGGACCTACGAGCAGTACTTC. Its translation: CASSFQRTYEQYF. This rearrangement joins TRBV18 to TRBJ2-7; tentative D call: TRBD2 (5 bases). The CDR3 has 13 residues. CDR1 and CDR2 (germline): KGHSH, LQKENI. The V and J ends lost 6 bases and 2 bases respectively, with 11 bases between them.